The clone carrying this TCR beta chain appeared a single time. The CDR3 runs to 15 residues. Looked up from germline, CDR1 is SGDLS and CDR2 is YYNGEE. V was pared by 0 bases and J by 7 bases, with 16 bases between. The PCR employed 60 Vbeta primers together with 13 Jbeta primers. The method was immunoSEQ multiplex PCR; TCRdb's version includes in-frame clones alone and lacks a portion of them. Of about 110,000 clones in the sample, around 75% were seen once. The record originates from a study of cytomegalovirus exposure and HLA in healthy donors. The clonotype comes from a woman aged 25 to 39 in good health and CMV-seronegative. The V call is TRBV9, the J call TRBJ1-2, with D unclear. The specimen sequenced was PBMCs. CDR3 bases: TGTGCCAGCAGCGTAGAGGAGTCCTACCCCAGTGGCTACACCTTC. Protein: CASSVEESYPSGYTF. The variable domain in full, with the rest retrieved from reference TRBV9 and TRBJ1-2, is DSGVTQTPKHLITATGQRVTLRCSPRSGDLSVYWYQQSLDQGLQFLIQYYNGEERAKGNILERFSAQQFPDLHSELNLSSLELGDSALYFCASSVEESYPSGYTFGSGTRLTVV.